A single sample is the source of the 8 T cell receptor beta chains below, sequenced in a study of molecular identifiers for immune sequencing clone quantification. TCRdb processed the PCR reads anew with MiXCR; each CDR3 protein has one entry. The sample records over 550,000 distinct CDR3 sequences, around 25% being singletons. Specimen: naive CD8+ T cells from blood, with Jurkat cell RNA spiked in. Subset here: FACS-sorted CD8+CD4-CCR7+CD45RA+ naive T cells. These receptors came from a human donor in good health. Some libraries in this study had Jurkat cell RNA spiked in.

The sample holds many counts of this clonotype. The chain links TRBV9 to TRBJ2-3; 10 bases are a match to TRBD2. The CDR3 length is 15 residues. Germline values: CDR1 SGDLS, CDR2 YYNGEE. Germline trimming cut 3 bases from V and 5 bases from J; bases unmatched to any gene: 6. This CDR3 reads CASSAGLAIIDTQYF. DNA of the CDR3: TGTGCCAGCAGCGCGGGACTAGCGATAATAGATACGCAGTATTTT.

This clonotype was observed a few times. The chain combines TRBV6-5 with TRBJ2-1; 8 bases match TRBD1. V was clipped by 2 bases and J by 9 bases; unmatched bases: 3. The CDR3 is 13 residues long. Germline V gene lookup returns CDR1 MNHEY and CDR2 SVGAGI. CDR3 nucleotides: TGTGCCAGCAGTTACGGACAGGGTGGTGAGCAGTTCTTC. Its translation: CASSYGQGGEQFF.

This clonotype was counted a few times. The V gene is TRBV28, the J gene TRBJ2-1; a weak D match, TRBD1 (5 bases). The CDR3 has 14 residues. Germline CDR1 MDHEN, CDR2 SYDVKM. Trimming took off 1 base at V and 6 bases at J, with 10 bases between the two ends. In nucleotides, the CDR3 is TGTGCCAGCAGTTTATTAGGTCAGGGCAATGAGCAGTTCTTC. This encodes CASSLLGQGNEQFF. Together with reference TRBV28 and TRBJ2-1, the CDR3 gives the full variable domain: DVKVTQSSRYLVKRTGEKVFLECVQDMDHENMFWYRQDPGLGLRLIYFSYDVKMKEKGDIPEGYSVSREKKERFSLILESASTNQTSMYLCASSLLGQGNEQFFGPGTRLTVL.

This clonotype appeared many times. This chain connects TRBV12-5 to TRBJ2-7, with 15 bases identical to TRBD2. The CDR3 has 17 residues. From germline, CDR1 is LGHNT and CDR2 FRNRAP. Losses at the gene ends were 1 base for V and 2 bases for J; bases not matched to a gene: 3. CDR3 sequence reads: CASGLDRTSGGAYEQYF. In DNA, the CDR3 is TGTGCTAGTGGTTTGGACCGGACTAGCGGGGGGGCCTACGAGCAGTACTTC. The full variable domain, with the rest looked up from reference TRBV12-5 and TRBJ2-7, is DARVTQTPRHKVTEMGQEVTMRCQPILGHNTVFWYRQTMMQGLELLAYFRNRAPLDDSGMPKDRFSAEMPDATLATLKIQPSEPRDSAVYFCASGLDRTSGGAYEQYFGPGTRLTVT.

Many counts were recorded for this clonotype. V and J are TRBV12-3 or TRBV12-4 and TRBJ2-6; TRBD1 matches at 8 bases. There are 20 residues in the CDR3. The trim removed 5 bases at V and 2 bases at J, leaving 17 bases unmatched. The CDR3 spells CASSSSILGQGVPGANVLTF. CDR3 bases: TGTGCCAGCAGTAGCTCCATTTTAGGACAGGGCGTCCCTGGGGCCAACGTCCTGACTTTC.

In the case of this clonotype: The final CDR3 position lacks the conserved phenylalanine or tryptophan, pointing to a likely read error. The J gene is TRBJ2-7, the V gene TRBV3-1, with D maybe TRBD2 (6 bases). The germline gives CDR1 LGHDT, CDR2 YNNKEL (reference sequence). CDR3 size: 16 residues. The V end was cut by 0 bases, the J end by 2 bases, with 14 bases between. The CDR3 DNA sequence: TGTGCCAGCAGCCAAGATCTCGGGGGTAGGGCCTACGAGCAGTACATC. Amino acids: CASSQDLGGRAYEQYI.

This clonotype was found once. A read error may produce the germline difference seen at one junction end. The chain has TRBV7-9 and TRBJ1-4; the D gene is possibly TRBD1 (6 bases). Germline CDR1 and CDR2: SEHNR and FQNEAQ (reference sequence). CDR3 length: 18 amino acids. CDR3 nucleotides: TGTGCCAGCAGCTTTCCCTATGACAGGAGTGCAACTGATGAAAAACTGTTTTTT. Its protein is CASSFPYDRSATDEKLFF.

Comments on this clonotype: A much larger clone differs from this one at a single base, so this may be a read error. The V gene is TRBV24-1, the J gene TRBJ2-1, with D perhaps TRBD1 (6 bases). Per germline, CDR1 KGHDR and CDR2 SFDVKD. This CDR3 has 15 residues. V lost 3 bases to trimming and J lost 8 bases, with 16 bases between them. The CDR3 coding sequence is TGTGCCACCAGTGATCCCCGGGCAGGGGCGGATGAGCAGTTCTTC. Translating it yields CATSDPRAGADEQFF.